This T cell receptor (beta chain) was sequenced for a study of Graves' ophthalmopathy and Graves' hyperthyroidism. Study-wide context: Peripheral blood sampling occurred at initial diagnosis, before any treatment.

Broader study findings: The study's model predicted ophthalmopathy progression at about 68% sensitivity and 72% to 85% specificity. Stable hyperthyroidism and ophthalmopathy were told apart by a 13-signature model, which achieved 85% to 90% sensitivity and just over 80% specificity.

RNA transcripts provided the template for amplifying TCR beta CDR3 regions. An initial RT-PCR round employing HTBI primers preceded a second-round multiplex PCR. MiXCR, run by TCRdb on the multiplex PCR reads, gives a single entry per CDR3 protein. Here the sample spans 220,000 or so distinct CDR3 sequences, 20% to 25% being singletons. Trimming at V came to 3 bases and at J to 4 bases, leaving 6 bases not matched to a gene. The CDR3 extends over 13 amino acids. Looked up from germline, CDR1 is DFQATT and CDR2 is SNEGSKA (reference sequence). Thyroid ultrasound, orbital computed tomography, TRAb, serum thyroxine and clinical symptoms formed the basis of diagnosis. This clonotype has a count of ten or more. What it recognizes is unknown.

The chain uses TRBV20-1 and TRBJ2-7; 7 bases are a match to TRBD2. The sequenced material came from peripheral blood. The clonotype was recovered from a woman aged 45-65 years with Graves' ophthalmopathy. CDR3 in amino acids: CSASRASGYEQYF. The DNA of the CDR3 is TGCAGTGCTAGTAGGGCTAGCGGATACGAGCAGTACTTC.